The sample holds a few counts of the clone carrying this TCR beta chain. The data belong to a study of CD8 T cells in ankylosing spondylitis. One entry per CDR3 protein, called by TCRdb with MiXCR from the 5' RACE reads. The sample records 200,000 to 250,000 distinct CDR3 sequences, around 10% being singletons. This CDR3 contains 20 residues. The ends lost 5 bases at V and 2 bases at J; junction bases unmatched: 15. Germline values: CDR1 SGHAT, CDR2 FQDESV (reference sequence). The rearrangement uses TRBV11-1 and TRBJ2-1, with 13 bases fitting TRBD2. The receptor comes from a male donor with ankylosing spondylitis or in good health (not recorded which). Sequencing used blood, either unsorted or a sorted T cell fraction (not recorded which). The CDR3 reads CASSPRLAGGTRGTYNEQFF. The CDR3 bases are TGTGCCAGCAGCCCACGACTAGCGGGAGGAACAAGAGGAACCTACAATGAGCAGTTCTTC.